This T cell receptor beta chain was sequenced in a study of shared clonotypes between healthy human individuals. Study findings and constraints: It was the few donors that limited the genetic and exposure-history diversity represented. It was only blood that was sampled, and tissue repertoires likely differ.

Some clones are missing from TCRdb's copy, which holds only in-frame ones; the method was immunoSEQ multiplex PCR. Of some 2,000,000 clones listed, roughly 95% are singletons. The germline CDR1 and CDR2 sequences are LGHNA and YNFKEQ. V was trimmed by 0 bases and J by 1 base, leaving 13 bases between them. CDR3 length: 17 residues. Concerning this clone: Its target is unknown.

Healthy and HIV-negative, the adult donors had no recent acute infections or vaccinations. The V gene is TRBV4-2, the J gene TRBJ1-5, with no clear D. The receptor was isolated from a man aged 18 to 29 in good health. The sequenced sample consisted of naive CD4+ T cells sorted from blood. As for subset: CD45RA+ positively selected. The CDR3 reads CASSQDVGSSSNQPQHF. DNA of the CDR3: TGTGCCAGCAGCCAAGATGTGGGGTCTTCCAGCAATCAGCCCCAGCATTTT.